The sequence of this T cell receptor (beta chain) was determined in a study of regulatory T cells in long-lasting Graves disease. Turning to the study itself: More than 5 years of antithyroid drugs with positive TSH receptor antibodies defined persistent Graves' disease. Overall study findings and caveats: TRBV28, TRBJ1-2 and TRBJ2-5 were segments that persistent disease favored. Persistent Graves' disease cases displayed lower TCR diversity than newly diagnosed ones.

Trimming took off 8 bases at V and 1 base at J, with 11 bases between the two ends. Germline CDR1 and CDR2: SQVTM and ANQGSEA. The CDR3 spans 13 residues. Noted time point: persistent/refractory GD, antithyroid drugs over 5 years with positive TRAb. PBMC-extracted RNA yielded the TCR library. With EDTA tubes as the receptacles, about 9.2 milliliters of peripheral blood were drawn. A note on this clonotype: What it binds is not known.

Construction of the TCR beta libraries employed iRepertoire HTBI primers in conjunction with Arm-PCR of CDR3 regions. TCRdb analysed the multiplex PCR reads with MiXCR anew, one entry per CDR3 protein. The sample shows under 450,000 distinct CDR3 sequences, roughly 24% of them seen only once. This TCR was recovered from a woman in her 40s with Graves disease. The specimen was peripheral blood mononuclear cells (PBMCs), collected when the disease was refractory, from a patient treated with antithyroid drugs. The chain is built from TRBV29-1 and TRBJ2-2, with D perhaps matching TRBD1 (6 bases). The CDR3 sequence: CSMRDKNTGELFF. CDR3 bases: TGCAGCATGAGGGACAAGAACACCGGGGAGCTGTTTTTT.